The rows below give T cell receptor beta chains drawn from one sample of a study of STAT5B mutations in CD4+ large granular lymphocyte leukemia. Repertoires were generated with immunoSEQ multiplex PCR, while TCRdb's copy carries only in-frame clones and drops some. This repertoire shows 22,000 or so clones, roughly 82% found once; its top ten account for approximately 8.9%. The sample comprised CD4+ T cells from blood buffy coats. The receptors were sampled from a human donor in good health. CDR3s include the opening cysteine and the closing phenylalanine or tryptophan. A D gene is named only where the DNA matches it firmly. Some rows have no size entry. The others give once, few or many, or a class for an expanded clone.

J gene | V gene | D gene | clone size | CDR3 DNA | CDR3 protein
TRBJ2-1 | TRBV20-1 | NA | NA | TGCAGTGCTAGGGTGATCAATGAGCAGTTCTTC | CSARVINEQFF
TRBJ1-6 | TRBV6-6 | TRBD1 | NA | TGTGCCAGCAGTTATTCTAACAGGGGCTATTCACCCCTCCACTTT | CASSYSNRGYSPLHF
TRBJ2-3 | TRBV30 | TRBD1 | NA | TGTGCCTGGAGTGACACGACAGGGGGTATCCCAGATACGCAGTATTTT | CAWSDTTGGIPDTQYF
TRBJ2-7 | TRBV6-1 | TRBD1 | NA | TGTGCCAGCAGTGAAAAAAACAGGGGATACGAGCAGTACTTC | CASSEKNRGYEQYF
TRBJ1-1 | TRBV29-1 | NA | NA | TGCAGCGGGGATAATGGTGAAGCTTTCTTT | CSGDNGEAFF
TRBJ1-4 | TRBV5-1 | NA | once | TGCGCCAGCAGCTTCGAGAATGAAAAACTGTTTTTT | CASSFENEKLFF
TRBJ1-2 | TRBV5-1 | NA | few | TGCGCCAGCAGCTACGAGGCGAAGAATGGCTACACCTTC | CASSYEAKNGYTF
TRBJ2-5 | TRBV2 | TRBD2 | NA | TGTGCCAGCAGACCGGGACTAGCGCCCCGGGGAGAGACCCAGTACTTC | CASRPGLAPRGETQYF
TRBJ2-7 | TRBV7-2 | NA | NA | TGTGCCAGCAGCTTATCCCTCCGGGACCGCTACGAGCAGTACTTC | CASSLSLRDRYEQYF
TRBJ2-3 | TRBV5-1 | NA | NA | TGCGCCAGCAGCTTGGGGGTCCGGGGGATCACAGATACGCAGTATTTT | CASSLGVRGITDTQYF
TRBJ2-7 | TRBV7-2 | NA | NA | TGTGCCAGCAGCTTAGTTGGTGCGGGAACGGGCTACGAGCAGTACTTC | CASSLVGAGTGYEQYF
TRBJ1-5 | TRBV19 | TRBD1 | NA | TGTGCCAGTAGTACCGGGACAGGGGGCAGGCAGCCCCAGCATTTT | CASSTGTGGRQPQHF
TRBJ1-2 | TRBV29-1 | NA | NA | TGCAGCGTTCGGCCTACCTTATCGCGTGGCTACACCTTC | CSVRPTLSRGYTF
TRBJ1-5 | TRBV7-2 | NA | NA | TGTGCCAGCAGCCTGAGTTGGGGGAGTGGACAGCCCCAGCATTTT | CASSLSWGSGQPQHF
TRBJ2-7 | TRBV27 | NA | NA | TGTGCCAGCAGTTTAGGCCCCGGGACGGCTTCCTACGAGCAGTACTTC | CASSLGPGTASYEQYF
TRBJ2-7 | TRBV5-4 | NA | NA | TGTGCCAGCAAACCTGATGCTCTCCGCTTCGAGCAGTACTTC | CASKPDALRFEQYF
TRBJ2-1 | TRBV7-7 | TRBD1 | NA | TGTGCCAGCAGCTTAGGTCGACAGGGAAATGAGCAGTTCTTC | CASSLGRQGNEQFF
TRBJ2-2 | TRBV30 | NA | NA | TGTGCCTGGGCCCCTACTAACACCGGGGAGCTGTTTTTT | CAWAPTNTGELFF
TRBJ2-5 | TRBV7-8 | NA | NA | TGTGCCAGCAGCACCCCTTGGCGGAGGGAGACCCAGTACTTC | CASSTPWRRETQYF
TRBJ1-4 | TRBV30 | TRBD1 | NA | TGTGCCCATGACAAGGGGGCGACTAATGAAAAACTGTTTTTT | CAHDKGATNEKLFF
TRBJ2-3 | TRBV19 | TRBD1 | few | TGTGCCAGTAGTGACAGGGGCCCAGATACGCAGTATTTT | CASSDRGPDTQYF
TRBJ1-4 | TRBV19 | NA | NA | TGTGCCAGTAGTATAGAGGGCAGGCGGAATGAAAAACTGTTTTTT | CASSIEGRRNEKLFF
TRBJ2-7 | TRBV2 | TRBD2 | few | TGTGCCAGCAGTATTCCCGGGACTAGCGGGGACGAGCAGTACTTC | CASSIPGTSGDEQYF
TRBJ1-4 | TRBV5-1 | NA | NA | TGCGCCAGCAGCTTCGTGAAGGCTCCTAATGAAAAACTGTTTTTT | CASSFVKAPNEKLFF
TRBJ2-7 | TRBV7-2 | TRBD1 | NA | TGTGCCAGCAGCCGACAGGGCACAGGCTACGAGCAGTACTTC | CASSRQGTGYEQYF
TRBJ2-5 | TRBV7-9 | NA | once | TGTGCCAGCGGCAGAGAGACCCAGTACTTC | CASGRETQYF
TRBJ2-7 | TRBV20-1 | NA | NA | TGCAGTGCCCCATCGGGCTACGAGCAGTACTTC | CSAPSGYEQYF
TRBJ2-2 | TRBV7-8 | TRBD2 | NA | TGTGCCAGCAGCTCCCCCGGGACTAGCACCGGGGAGCTGTTTTTT | CASSSPGTSTGELFF
TRBJ2-5 | TRBV5-1 | NA | NA | TGCGCCAGCAGCTTGGGCATCCAAGAGACCCAGTACTTC | CASSLGIQETQYF
TRBJ2-7 | TRBV6-5 | NA | NA | TGTGCCAGCAGCCCTACACTAGGGCCCTACGAGCAGTACTTC | CASSPTLGPYEQYF
TRBJ2-1 | TRBV19 | TRBD2 | NA | TGTGCCAGCTGGCCTAGCGGGAGGGCCTCCAATGAGCAGTTCTTC | CASWPSGRASNEQFF
TRBJ2-5 | TRBV7-2 | TRBD2 | NA | TGTGCCAGCACCTTGGGGGGGAACCCCCAAGAGACCCAGTACTTC | CASTLGGNPQETQYF
TRBJ1-2 | TRBV15 | NA | few | TGTGCCACCAGCAGAGATACGCAGGGGTCTTATGGCTACACCTTC | CATSRDTQGSYGYTF
TRBJ1-1 | TRBV29-1 | TRBD1 | few | TGCAGCGTTGCTGGGACAGGGCGGCCTGAAGCTTTCTTT | CSVAGTGRPEAFF
TRBJ2-7 | TRBV18 | NA | NA | TGTGCCAGCTCAGAGGAGATGGCACAGTTTTACGAGCAGTACTTC | CASSEEMAQFYEQYF
TRBJ2-3 | TRBV6-1 | NA | NA | TGTGCCAGCAGTGAACGGACGCTAGCTCGGGAGCAGTATTTT | CASSERTLAREQYF
TRBJ2-1 | TRBV19 | TRBD1 | NA | TGTGCCAGTAGTATCCGGGACAGGCCGTTCTTC | CASSIRDRPFF
TRBJ2-7 | TRBV7-2 | TRBD2 | NA | TGTGCCAGCAGCGTAGCCGGGACTAGCGGATTACGAGTGGAGTACTTC | CASSVAGTSGLRVEYF
TRBJ1-1 | TRBV27 | NA | NA | TGTGCCAGCAGTTTATCCTTTGGGCTCTCTGAAGCTTTCTTT | CASSLSFGLSEAFF
TRBJ1-6 | TRBV6-5 | NA | NA | TGTGCCAGCAGTTACCAGGGTTTTCAGGATTCACCCCTCCACTTT | CASSYQGFQDSPLHF
TRBJ2-2 | TRBV2 | NA | few | TGTGCCAGCAGTAAATCGGACGCCGGGGAGCTGTTTTTT | CASSKSDAGELFF
TRBJ1-5 | TRBV28 | NA | NA | TGTGCCAGCAGACCCGAGGGGACGAACAATCAGCCCCAGCATTTT | CASRPEGTNNQPQHF
TRBJ2-3 | TRBV7-9 | TRBD1 | NA | TGTGCCAGCAGCTCGGGGACAGGGCCCACAGATACGCAGTATTTT | CASSSGTGPTDTQYF
TRBJ2-7 | TRBV5-1 | NA | NA | TGCGCCAGCAGCCCAGGGCCCACCTACGAGCAGTACTTC | CASSPGPTYEQYF
TRBJ1-4 | TRBV18 | NA | few | TGTGCCAGCTCACCACCTTCCTACCCCAAGAGTCTGTTTTTT | CASSPPSYPKSLFF
TRBJ2-7 | TRBV21-1 | NA | NA | TGTGCCAGCAGCAACCGGGACAGGGGGTGCTTC | CASSNRDRGCF
TRBJ2-4 | TRBV11-2 | TRBD1 | NA | TGTGCCAGCAGTCCCCAGGGGGCCGGCAAAAACATTCAGTACTTC | CASSPQGAGKNIQYF
TRBJ2-3 | TRBV27 | NA | NA | TGTGCCAGCAGTGGTGGCACAGATACGCAGTATTTT | CASSGGTDTQYF
TRBJ2-4 | TRBV11-2 | NA | NA | TGTGCCAGCAGCCCCGGACTCACAGGCCATGGGTACTTC | CASSPGLTGHGYF
TRBJ1-5 | TRBV19 | TRBD1 | NA | TGTGCCAGTAGTATAGGTAGCGACAGGGGCGGCAATCAGCCCCAGCATTTT | CASSIGSDRGGNQPQHF
TRBJ2-3 | TRBV7-2 | NA | NA | TGTGCCAGCAGCTTAAACAGGGCTGCAGATACGCAGTATTTT | CASSLNRAADTQYF
TRBJ1-4 | TRBV4-2 | NA | NA | TGTGCCAGCAGCCAAGATTCTCTTGGGGGGCGGGAAAAACTGTTTTTT | CASSQDSLGGREKLFF
TRBJ1-3 | TRBV6-6 | NA | NA | TGTGCCAGCAGACCGGACTTGAACGGAAACACCATATATTTT | CASRPDLNGNTIYF
TRBJ2-3 | TRBV10-3 | NA | NA | TGTGCCATCAGTGAGGCCCCAGGGCGCACAGATACGCAGTATTTT | CAISEAPGRTDTQYF
TRBJ2-4 | TRBV4-1 | TRBD2 | NA | TGCGCCAGCAGCCAAGGGACCCGGGAGGGGGCCAAAAACATTCAGTACTTC | CASSQGTREGAKNIQYF
TRBJ1-2 | TRBV6-5 | TRBD1 | NA | TGTGCCAGCAGTAACAGGGGCTATGGCTACACCTTC | CASSNRGYGYTF
TRBJ2-6 | TRBV10-3 | NA | NA | TGTGCCATCAGTGTAAGGCAGGCCCAGGATGGGGCCAACGTCCTGACTTTC | CAISVRQAQDGANVLTF
TRBJ1-6 | TRBV6-5 | TRBD1 | NA | TGTGCCAGCAGTTACAATCAGGGGGCCTCCGAACCCCTCCACTTT | CASSYNQGASEPLHF